The clone carrying this TCR beta chain occurred a few times. What it binds is unknown. The sample originates from a study of T-cell reconstitution after alpha-beta-depleted transplantation in children. Findings and caveats of the study: In some patients, recipient T cells and intrathymic progenitors surviving conditioning explained high day-60 diversity. A year post-transplant, T-cell counts and diversity derived mostly from newly produced T cells. At around two months after transplant, the alpha-beta T cells were reportedly derived from several hundred expanded clones that came from non-depleted graft cells.

Germline V gene lookup returns CDR1 MNHEY and CDR2 SVGAGI. The CDR3 is 15 residues long. Trimming cost V 2 bases and J 1 base, with 11 bases left between them. Unique molecular identifiers were built into the TCRbeta library. MiXCR was run by TCRdb on the PCR reads, yielding one entry per CDR3 protein. The profile covers approximately 170,000 distinct CDR3 sequences, with 11% appearing a single time and around 14% taken by the ten largest. This chain links TRBV6-5 with TRBJ1-1; D is possibly TRBD1 (5 bases). The specimen comprised PBMCs, sampled before TCRalphabeta/CD19-depleted stem cell transplant. This clonotype was obtained from a boy aged 2 to 10 with acute myeloid leukemia, due to receive a stem cell transplant. CDR3 bases: TGTGCCAGCAGTTACGGGGCTAGCTCGAACACTGAAGCTTTCTTT. It specifies CASSYGASSNTEAFF.